This T cell receptor beta chain came from a study of CD8 T cells in Susac syndrome. The V gene's germline CDR1 is SGHAT and CDR2 FQNNGV. CDR3 length equals 18 residues. With V trimmed by 4 bases and J by 2 bases, 11 bases remained unmatched. Reverse transcription used 0.5 to 1 ug RNA and random hexamers. TCRdb independently ran MiXCR on the immunoSEQ multiplex PCR reads; one entry per CDR3 protein. The table has some 450,000 distinct CDR3 sequences, approximately 85% seen once; the top ten hold approximately 0.12%. The receptor was isolated from a human donor with multiple sclerosis. V gene TRBV11-2 combines with J gene TRBJ1-4; 9 bases map to TRBD1. The sample was CD8+ T cells from PBMCs. The CDR3 reads CASSSELTGGMTNEKLFF. The CDR3 DNA reads as TGTGCCAGCAGCTCGGAACTTACAGGGGGCATGACTAATGAAAAACTGTTTTTT. Drawing the rest from reference TRBV11-2 and TRBJ1-4, the complete variable domain is EAGVAQSPRYKIIEKRQSVAFWCNPISGHATLYWYQQILGQGPKLLIQFQNNGVVDDSQLPKDRFSAERLKGVDSTLKIQPAKLEDSAVYLCASSSELTGGMTNEKLFFGSGTQLSVL.